The text below deals with one T cell receptor (beta chain). The CDR3 spans 11 residues. In germline, CDR1 is SNHLY, CDR2 FYNNEI. Trimming cost V 11 bases and J 3 bases, with 11 bases left between them. Assay: immunoSEQ multiplex PCR; the TCRdb copy retains only in-frame clones and omits some. Of about 190,000 clones listed, more than 75% are singletons. The record originates from a study of blood T cell repertoires in COVID-19. This chain uses TRBV2 with TRBJ2-7; D ambiguous. Sequencing was carried out using PBMCs or T cells enriched from blood (not recorded which). This receptor was taken from a woman aged 45-60 years who had recovered from COVID-19. CDR3 amino acids: CAGSSYYEQYF. The DNA of the CDR3 is TGTGCCGGCTCCTCGTACTACGAGCAGTACTTC. Together with reference TRBV2 and TRBJ2-7, the CDR3 gives the full variable domain: EPEVTQTPSHQVTQMGQEVILRCVPISNHLYFYWYRQILGQKVEFLVSFYNNEISEKSEIFDDQFSVERPDGSNFTLKIRSTKLEDSAMYFCAGSSYYEQYFGPGTRLTVT.